What follows is one T cell receptor beta chain and its context. No antigen is known for it. This record comes from a study of early T cells in non-severe SARS-CoV-2 infection. TCRdb processed the 5' RACE reads anew with MiXCR; each CDR3 protein has one entry. The sample yields tens of thousands of distinct CDR3 sequences, about 6.5% seen once. Regarding the study as a whole: Anti-spike CD8 specificities were favored by VDJdb matching, whose results missed private and CD4 specificities.

Trimming at V came to 0 bases and at J to 2 bases, leaving 6 bases not matched to a gene. CDR1 and CDR2 (germline): DFQATT, SNEGSKA (reference sequence). The CDR3 covers 16 residues. The sample here was whole blood, taken at baseline. This TCR came from an adult who was a healthcare worker with PCR-confirmed SARS-CoV-2 infection or an uninfected control (not recorded which). The chain has TRBV20-1 and TRBJ2-7; 11 bases match TRBD2. The CDR3 nucleotides read TGCAGTGCTAGAGATTGGCGACTAGCGGGACCCTACGAGCAGTACTTC. Amino acid sequence: CSARDWRLAGPYEQYF.